The clone carrying this TCR beta chain was seen more than once but under ten times. This CDR3 region has 17 residues. Deletions cut 0 bases from V and 5 bases from J, with 17 bases between. Germline V gives CDR1 LGHNA, CDR2 YSLEER. The TCR cDNA carried a universal primer site and UMIs from 5'RACE template switching. TCRdb fed the 5' RACE reads into MiXCR, producing one record per CDR3 protein. Among more than 300,000 distinct CDR3 sequences, roughly 10% were seen once, and the ten largest hold about 3%. This entry comes from a study of T cells after yellow fever vaccination. The rearrangement joins TRBV4-3 to TRBJ2-1; D might be TRBD1 (5 bases). This sequence was found in a man aged 18 to 30 who received the YFV17D yellow fever vaccine. The specimen was CD4+ T cells sorted from PBMCs, collected 45 days after the yellow fever booster vaccination. The DNA for the CDR3 is TGCGCCAGCAGCCAAGATGTGGGCAGGGATACGCACAATGAGCAGTTCTTC. It is translated as CASSQDVGRDTHNEQFF.